A single sample is the source of the 25 T cell receptor beta chains below, sequenced in a study of graft-versus-host responses after intestinal transplantation. Graft specimens yielded both intraepithelial and lamina propria lymphocytes. Method: immunoSEQ multiplex PCR; TCRdb's copy keeps in-frame clones and lacks some. The sample carries around 18,000 clones, roughly 82% recorded once. Source: ileum tissue, taken 17 days after transplant. The receptor set was obtained from a human patient who received an intestinal transplant, so some T cells may come from the graft donor.

The chain employs TRBV6-4 and TRBJ1-3, with D unclear. Between the trimmed V and J ends, which lost 2 bases and 0 bases, there was a span of 14 bases. This CDR3 is 17 amino acids long. Germline lookup yields CDR1 MRHNA and CDR2 SNTAGT. The chain's CDR3 is CASSDLARTGSGNTIYF. The DNA for the CDR3 is TGTGCCAGCAGTGACCTCGCCAGGACGGGCTCTGGAAACACCATATATTTT.

The V call is TRBV19, the J call TRBJ1-1, with 7 positions matching TRBD1. The germline CDR1 and CDR2 sequences are LNHDA and SQIVND (reference sequence). Losses at the gene ends were 3 bases for V and 5 bases for J; bases not matched to a gene: 6. CDR3 length: 14 amino acids. Here the CDR3 reads CASSMTGIWTEAFF. CDR3 coding DNA: TGTGCCAGTAGTATGACAGGGATTTGGACTGAAGCTTTCTTT.

This chain uses TRBV5-6 with TRBJ1-2; D remains ambiguous. This CDR3 has 15 residues. Germline V gene sequence: CDR1 SGHDT, CDR2 YYEEEE. V was pared by 0 bases and J by 2 bases, with 11 bases between. CDR3: CASSLGDRYNYGYTF. The CDR3 nucleotides read TGTGCCAGCAGCTTGGGAGACCGATACAACTATGGCTACACCTTC.

The V call is TRBV14, the J call TRBJ1-1; tentatively, D is TRBD1 (6 bases). V was pared by 2 bases and J by 4 bases, with 17 bases between. This CDR3 contains 16 residues. Germline CDR1 SGHDN, CDR2 FVKESK. This CDR3 is CASSQLGRGAGTEAFF. The CDR3 coding sequence is TGTGCCAGCAGCCAATTGGGCCGGGGGGCCGGCACTGAAGCTTTCTTT. Full variable domain (missing parts from reference TRBV14 and TRBJ1-1): EAGVTQFPSHSVIEKGQTVTLRCDPISGHDNLYWYRRVMGKEIKFLLHFVKESKQDESGMPNNRFLAERTGGTYSTLKVQPAELEDSGVYFCASSQLGRGAGTEAFFGQGTRLTVV.

This clone came up once. V and J are TRBV29-1 and TRBJ2-7; TRBD1 agrees at 7 bases. Trimming removed 2 bases from V and 2 bases from J; junction bases left unmatched: 9. Germline CDR1 and CDR2: SQVTM and ANQGSEA. The CDR3 sequence is 15 residues long. CDR3 DNA: TGCAGCGTTGAACTGGCCGGGACAGACCCCTACGAGCAGTACTTC. It translates to CSVELAGTDPYEQYF.

V and J are TRBV30 and TRBJ1-6, with no clear D. V lost 0 bases and J lost 0, with 12 bases in between. The germline CDR1 and CDR2 sequences are GTSNPN and SVGIG (reference sequence). The length of the CDR3 is 17 residues. The CDR3 protein is CAWSVGSQSSYNSPLHF. CDR3 coding DNA: TGTGCCTGGAGTGTAGGGTCCCAAAGCTCCTATAATTCACCCCTCCACTTT.

The J gene is TRBJ1-1, the V gene TRBV5-6; D call uncertain. This CDR3 spans 11 amino acids. Trimming left V 6 bases short and J 3 bases short, with 6 bases between. Per the germline V gene, CDR1 is SGHDT and CDR2 is YYEEEE. DNA for the CDR3: TGTGCCAGCACCGACGACACTGAAGCTTTCTTT. Translated: CASTDDTEAFF.

The chain employs TRBV5-1 and TRBJ1-1; 7 positions agree with TRBD1. CDR1 SGHRS and CDR2 YFSETQ come from the germline V gene. The CDR3 contains 14 residues. The V and J ends lost 3 bases and 9 bases, in that order; junction bases with no gene match: 11. The CDR3 region has the DNA TGCGCCAGCAGCTCATCCGGGACAGCGGCAAAAGCTTTCTTT. Residues: CASSSSGTAAKAFF.

The rearrangement uses TRBV13 and TRBJ2-1, with 10 bases aligning to TRBD2. The CDR3 is made up of 18 amino acids. V shed 3 bases and J 5 bases; nucleotides not matched to a gene: 13. Per germline, CDR1 PRHDT and CDR2 FYEKMQ (reference sequence). The CDR3 spells CASSFRKSVGLADNEQFF. Written as DNA, the CDR3 is TGTGCCAGCAGCTTTAGAAAATCGGTCGGACTAGCGGACAATGAGCAGTTCTTC.

This sequence joins TRBV6-1 and TRBJ1-3, with no clear D. V was cut by 6 bases and J by 2 bases, with 11 bases left in between. Germline assignment: CDR1 MNHNS and CDR2 SASEGT. This CDR3 comprises 14 residues. CDR3 bases: TGTGCCAGCAGGCTTTGGATCACTGGAAACACCATATATTTT. This codes for CASRLWITGNTIYF.

The J gene is TRBJ1-1, the V gene TRBV25-1, with unresolved D. Germline CDR1 MGHDK, CDR2 SYGVNS. V lost 5 bases to trimming and J lost 1 base, with 14 bases between them. The CDR3 is 15 amino acids. The CDR3: CASSLNTFPNTEAFF. In DNA, the CDR3 is TGTGCCAGCAGTTTAAACACCTTCCCGAACACTGAAGCTTTCTTT.

This rearrangement joins TRBV27 to TRBJ2-1; D possibly corresponds to TRBD2 (7 bases). This CDR3 has 17 residues. The germline gives CDR1 MNHEY, CDR2 SMNVEV (reference sequence). Between the trimmed V and J ends, which lost 5 bases and 3 bases, there was a span of 20 bases. The CDR3 DNA reads as TGTGCCAGCAGTCCAGGCGTAGGGGGGGGGAACTACAATGAGCAGTTCTTC. Encoded protein: CASSPGVGGGNYNEQFF.

V gene TRBV19 combines with J gene TRBJ1-4; D is uncertain. Germline V gene lookup returns CDR1 LNHDA and CDR2 SQIVND (reference sequence). The CDR3 consists of 14 residues. V was shortened by 8 bases and J by 6 bases, with 16 bases between the two germline ends. DNA for the CDR3: TGTGCCAGTCGATGGAATTCGGAGGATGAAAAACTGTTTTTT. This gives the protein CASRWNSEDEKLFF.

The chain recombines TRBV5-6 with TRBJ1-3, with TRBD1 as a possible D gene (6 bases). Germline CDR1 reads SGHDT; CDR2 reads YYEEEE. The ends were cut back, 7 bases at V and 4 bases at J, with 15 bases in the middle. There are 14 residues in the CDR3. CDR3 residues: CASGLQGTGNTIYF. The CDR3 nucleotides read TGTGCCAGCGGCCTACAGGGCACCGGAAACACCATATATTTT. Using reference TRBV5-6 and TRBJ1-3 for the parts outside the CDR3, the full variable domain is DAGVTQSPTHLIKTRGQQVTLRCSPKSGHDTVSWYQQALGQGPQFIFQYYEEEERQRGNFPDRFSGHQFPNYSSELNVNALLLGDSALYLCASGLQGTGNTIYFGEGSWLTVV.

The genes are TRBV5-8 and TRBJ2-5; a weak D match, TRBD2 (5 bases). CDR3 length equals 13 residues. In germline, CDR1 is SGHTS, CDR2 YDEGEE. With 1 base removed from V and 4 bases from J, the gap between germline ends came to 8 bases. This CDR3 is CASSLPGGETQYF. CDR3 nucleotide sequence: TGTGCCAGCAGCTTGCCCGGAGGAGAGACCCAGTACTTC.

The genes are TRBV19 and TRBJ1-1; maybe TRBD1 (5 bases). Per germline, CDR1 LNHDA and CDR2 SQIVND (reference sequence). The CDR3 is 13 amino acids. The V end was cut by 3 bases, the J end by 2 bases, with 7 bases between. As DNA, the CDR3 is TGTGCCAGTAGTATTCAGGGTAACACTGAAGCTTTCTTT. Protein: CASSIQGNTEAFF.

The chain employs TRBV7-9 and TRBJ1-5; perhaps TRBD1 as D (5 bases). V was trimmed by 5 bases and J by 7 bases, leaving 12 bases between them. CDR3 length equals 13 residues. Germline CDR1 and CDR2: SEHNR and FQNEAQ (reference sequence). CDR3 sequence (DNA): TGTGCCAGCAGCCAAGACAGTGCCCAGCCCCAGCATTTT. This sequence encodes CASSQDSAQPQHF.

The chain recombines TRBV5-6 with TRBJ2-7; D could derive from TRBD1 or TRBD2 (5 bases each). The CDR3 runs to 11 residues. Germline V lookup: CDR1 SGHDT, CDR2 YYEEEE. V was clipped by 4 bases and J by 3 bases, with 5 bases between them. The CDR3 DNA reads as TGTGCCAGCAGCGGGGGCTACGAGCAGTACTTC. Encoded protein: CASSGGYEQYF. Full variable domain (outside the CDR3, taken from reference TRBV5-6 and TRBJ2-7): DAGVTQSPTHLIKTRGQQVTLRCSPKSGHDTVSWYQQALGQGPQFIFQYYEEEERQRGNFPDRFSGHQFPNYSSELNVNALLLGDSALYLCASSGGYEQYFGPGTRLTVT.

A word on this clone: This specimen includes other DNA sequences encoding the same CDR3. The chain joins TRBV28 to TRBJ1-3; 9 bases align to TRBD1. CDR1 is MDHEN and CDR2 is SYDVKM in the germline V gene. The CDR3 extends over 14 amino acids. V trimming: 6 bases; J trimming: 4 bases; junction bases outside the gene matches: 4. DNA for the CDR3: TGTGCCAGCAGCACAGGGGGCTCCGGAAACACCATATATTTT. Its translation is CASSTGGSGNTIYF.

This clone occurred once. This chain joins TRBV13 and TRBJ2-7; 14 nucleotides agree with TRBD2. Germline V lookup: CDR1 PRHDT, CDR2 FYEKMQ (reference sequence). V shed 4 bases and J 5 bases; nucleotides not matched to a gene: 10. CDR3 size: 17 residues. The CDR3 here is CASSSGLAGVQGNEQYF. In nucleotides, the CDR3 is TGTGCCAGCAGCTCGGGACTAGCGGGAGTTCAGGGCAACGAGCAGTACTTC.

The J gene is TRBJ2-6, the V gene TRBV28; maybe TRBD2 (5 bases). Trimming pared 6 bases from V and 2 bases from J, leaving 14 bases between. There are 16 residues in the CDR3. Germline CDR1 and CDR2: MDHEN and SYDVKM. CDR3 coding DNA: TGTGCCAGCAGGCTCAACGGGGAGCCTGGGGCCAACGTCCTGACTTTC. As protein: CASRLNGEPGANVLTF.

This chain uses TRBV30 with TRBJ1-2; maybe TRBD1 (5 bases). CDR3 length equals 13 residues. The V end lost 3 bases, the J end lost 4 bases, and 12 bases lay between the germline ends. Germline V gene data show CDR1 as GTSNPN and CDR2 as SVGIG (reference sequence). CDR3 DNA: TGTGCCTGGAGGCCGGGACCGTCCTATGGCTACACCTTC. This translates into CAWRPGPSYGYTF.

CDR3 amino acids: CASSEVSESAGNTIYF. The CDR3 DNA reads as TGTGCCAGCAGTGAAGTTAGTGAGTCGGCTGGAAACACCATATATTTT. The rearrangement links TRBV6-1 to TRBJ1-3; no firm D call. The CDR3 has 16 residues. Per germline, CDR1 MNHNS and CDR2 SASEGT. The V and J ends lost 1 base and 2 bases respectively, with 12 bases between them.

The V and J genes are TRBV11-2 and TRBJ2-3; 9 bases match TRBD1. CDR1 is SGHAT and CDR2 is FQNNGV in the germline V gene. This CDR3 has 16 residues. V trimming: 2 bases; J trimming: 4 bases; junction bases outside the gene matches: 7. The CDR3 reads CASSLSGTGFADTQYF. The CDR3 DNA is TGTGCCAGCAGCTTATCCGGGACAGGGTTCGCAGATACGCAGTATTTT.

The chain carries TRBV19 and TRBJ2-3; D is unclear. The CDR3 extends over 13 amino acids. The V end lost 8 bases, the J end lost 1 base, and 10 bases lay between the germline ends. Germline V gene data show CDR1 as LNHDA and CDR2 as SQIVND (reference sequence). The CDR3 loop reads CASEDLGTDTQYF. The CDR3 DNA is TGTGCCAGTGAAGACCTCGGCACAGATACGCAGTATTTT.